This passage covers 4 T cell receptor beta chains from one sample sequenced in a study of blood T cell repertoires in COVID-19 (dated by TCRdb to 2018 to 2021). The library came from the immunoSEQ multiplex PCR assay. Here the immuneACCESS table is served through TCRdb, limited to in-frame sequences with V and J called. Missing clones are a known gap in these copies; in checked studies unresolved V genes cover under half, and the rest lacks a known reason. The sample table shows roughly 380,000 clones, and roughly 86% are seen once. Together, the top ten hold more than 1% of the sample. Sequencing was performed on peripheral blood. The receptors shown here come from a human donor with acute or convalescent COVID-19. The donor label of this sample is uncertain.

CDR3 bases: TGTGCCAGCAGCTTACTAGCTGGGTATGAGCAGTTCTTC. As protein: CASSLLAGYEQFF. The rearrangement joins TRBV7-2 to TRBJ2-1; a weak D match, TRBD2 (5 bases). The CDR3 has 13 residues. The V gene's germline CDR1 is SGHTA and CDR2 FQGNSA. V lost 2 bases and J lost 8, with 10 bases in between.

This clone was seen just once. V gene TRBV7-8 combines with J gene TRBJ2-1, with 12 bases lining up with TRBD2. There are 19 residues in the CDR3. Germline CDR1 reads SGHVS; CDR2 reads FQNEAQ. The ends lost 4 bases at V and 0 bases at J; junction bases unmatched: 10. CDR3 coding DNA: TGTGCCAGCAGCTCCCGACTAGCGGGAGACAGGAGCTCCTACAATGAGCAGTTCTTC. Its protein is CASSSRLAGDRSSYNEQFF.

This clone was detected only once. The chain recombines TRBV7-6 with TRBJ2-2, with 8 bases identical to TRBD1. Per germline, CDR1 SGHVS and CDR2 FNYEAQ. The V and J ends lost 4 bases and 7 bases, in that order; junction bases with no gene match: 11. The CDR3 is 16 residues long. This chain's CDR3 is CASSSEGRQGSGELFF. DNA of the CDR3: TGTGCCAGCAGCTCGGAGGGCCGACAGGGGAGCGGGGAGCTGTTTTTT.

This clone was observed a single time. This chain uses TRBV30 with TRBJ1-5, with 9 bases matching TRBD1. Germline-derived CDR1 and CDR2 are GTSNPN and SVGIG (reference sequence). This CDR3 comprises 13 residues. Trimming at V came to 2 bases and at J to 6 bases, leaving 2 bases not matched to a gene. CDR3: CAWSYRGLQPQHF. The CDR3, as DNA: TGTGCCTGGAGTTACAGGGGGCTTCAGCCCCAGCATTTT.